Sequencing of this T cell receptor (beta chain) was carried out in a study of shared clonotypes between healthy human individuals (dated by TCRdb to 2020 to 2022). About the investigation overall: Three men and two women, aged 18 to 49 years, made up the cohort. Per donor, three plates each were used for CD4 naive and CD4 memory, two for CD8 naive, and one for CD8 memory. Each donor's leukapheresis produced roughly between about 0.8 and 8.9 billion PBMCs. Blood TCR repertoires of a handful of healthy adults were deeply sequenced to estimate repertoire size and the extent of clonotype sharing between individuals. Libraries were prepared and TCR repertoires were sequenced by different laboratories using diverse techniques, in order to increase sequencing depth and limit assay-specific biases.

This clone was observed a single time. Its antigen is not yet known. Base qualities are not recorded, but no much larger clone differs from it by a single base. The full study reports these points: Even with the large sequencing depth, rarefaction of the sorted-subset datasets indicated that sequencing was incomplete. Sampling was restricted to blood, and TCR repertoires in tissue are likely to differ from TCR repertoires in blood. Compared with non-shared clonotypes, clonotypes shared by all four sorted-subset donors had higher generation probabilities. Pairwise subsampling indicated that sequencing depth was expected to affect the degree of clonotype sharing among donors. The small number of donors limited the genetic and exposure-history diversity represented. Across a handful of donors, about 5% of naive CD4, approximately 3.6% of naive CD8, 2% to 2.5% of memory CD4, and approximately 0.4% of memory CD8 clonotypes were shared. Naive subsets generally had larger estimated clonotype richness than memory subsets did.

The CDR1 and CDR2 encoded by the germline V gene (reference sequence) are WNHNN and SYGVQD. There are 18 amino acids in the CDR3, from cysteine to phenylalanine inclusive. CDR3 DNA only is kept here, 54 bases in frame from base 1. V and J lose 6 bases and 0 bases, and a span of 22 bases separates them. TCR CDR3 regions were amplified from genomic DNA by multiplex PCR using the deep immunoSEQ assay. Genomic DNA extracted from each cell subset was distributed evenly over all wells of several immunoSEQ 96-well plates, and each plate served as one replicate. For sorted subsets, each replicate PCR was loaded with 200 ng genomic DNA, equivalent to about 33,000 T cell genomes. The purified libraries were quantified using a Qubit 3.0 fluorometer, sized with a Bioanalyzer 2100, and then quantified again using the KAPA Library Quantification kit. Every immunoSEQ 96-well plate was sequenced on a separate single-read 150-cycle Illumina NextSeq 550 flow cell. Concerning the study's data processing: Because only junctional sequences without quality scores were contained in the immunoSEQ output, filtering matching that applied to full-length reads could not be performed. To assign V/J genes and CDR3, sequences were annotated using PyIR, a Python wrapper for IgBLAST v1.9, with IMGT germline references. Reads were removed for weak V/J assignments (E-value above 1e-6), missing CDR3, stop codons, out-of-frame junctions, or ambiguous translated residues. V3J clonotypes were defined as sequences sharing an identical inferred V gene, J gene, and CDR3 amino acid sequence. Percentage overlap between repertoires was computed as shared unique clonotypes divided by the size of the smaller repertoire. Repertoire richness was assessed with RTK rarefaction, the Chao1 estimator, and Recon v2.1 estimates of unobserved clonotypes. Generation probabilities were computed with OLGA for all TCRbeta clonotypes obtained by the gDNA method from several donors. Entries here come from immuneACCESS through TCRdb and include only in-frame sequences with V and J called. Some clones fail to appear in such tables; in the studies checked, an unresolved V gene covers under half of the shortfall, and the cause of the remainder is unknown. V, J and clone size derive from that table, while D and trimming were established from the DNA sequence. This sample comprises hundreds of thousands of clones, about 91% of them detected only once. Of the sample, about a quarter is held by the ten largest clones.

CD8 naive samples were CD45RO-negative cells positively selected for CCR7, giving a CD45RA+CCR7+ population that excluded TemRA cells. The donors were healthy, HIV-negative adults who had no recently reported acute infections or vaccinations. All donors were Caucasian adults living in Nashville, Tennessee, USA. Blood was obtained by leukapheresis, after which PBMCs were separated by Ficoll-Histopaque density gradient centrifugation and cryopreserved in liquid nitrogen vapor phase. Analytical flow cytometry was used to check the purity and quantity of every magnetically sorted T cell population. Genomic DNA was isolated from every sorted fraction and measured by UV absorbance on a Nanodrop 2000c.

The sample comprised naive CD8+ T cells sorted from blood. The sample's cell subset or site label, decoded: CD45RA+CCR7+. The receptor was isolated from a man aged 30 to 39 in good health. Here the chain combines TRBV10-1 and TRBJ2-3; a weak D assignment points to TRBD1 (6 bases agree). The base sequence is TGCGCCAGCAGCACACGAAGGGACACGTACTCCAGCACAGATACGCAGTATTTT. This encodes CASSTRRDTYSSTDTQYF.